Given below is one TCR beta chain in context. Treatment in this sample: roughly 20 received Ad26.COV2.S at low or high dose, single or two shots; 5 received placebo; per-sample allocation not given. Collection of samples fell on day 63 after the first vaccine or placebo injection. The sample comes from a study of Ad26.COV2.S vaccination and SARS-CoV-2 variants. In germline, CDR1 is GTSNPN, CDR2 SVGIG (reference sequence). Trimming cost V 5 bases and J 6 bases, with 18 bases left between them. There are 14 residues in the CDR3. The assay was immunoSEQ multiplex PCR, and TCRdb's table has in-frame clones only and misses some. The repertoire consists of 500,000 or so clones, with roughly 89% occurring once and the leading ten covering roughly 13%.

The source is a person between 18 and 59 years old who received the Ad26.COV2.S COVID-19 vaccine or a placebo. The sample consisted of peripheral blood, taken in a trial of Ad26.COV2.S vaccine versus placebo. This chain links TRBV30 with TRBJ2-3; D possibly matches TRBD1 or TRBD2 (5 bases each). The CDR3 sequence is CAWGLGASRDTQYF. In DNA, the CDR3 is TGTGCCTGGGGTCTCGGGGCTTCAAGGGATACGCAGTATTTT.